One TCR beta chain is described in this entry. The CDR3 runs 12 residues. V lost 6 bases, J lost 4 bases, and 9 bases lay in between. Germline CDR1 and CDR2: SGHAT and FQNNGV. The data are from a study of blood T cell repertoires in COVID-19. Overall study: The origin of the acute and convalescent COVID-19 samples was the United States, Italy and Spain.

In the original processing: Cell counts per sample came from amplifying reference gene primers. The repertoire was sequenced with immunoSEQ multiplex PCR; TCRdb's copy has only in-frame clones and lacks some. V, J and clone size are those of that table, while D and trimming were read from the DNA. Of roughly 49,000 clones listed, over 90% were seen once; the top ten hold approximately 1%. This receptor was taken from a man aged 60 to 69 with COVID-19, enrolled during active disease. The rearrangement links TRBV11-2 to TRBJ1-2; maybe TRBD1 (5 bases). The sample taken for sequencing was peripheral blood. CDR3 region: CASSPTAYGYTF. DNA of the CDR3: TGTGCCAGCAGTCCGACAGCCTATGGCTACACCTTC. Full variable domain (outside the CDR3, taken from reference TRBV11-2 and TRBJ1-2): EAGVAQSPRYKIIEKRQSVAFWCNPISGHATLYWYQQILGQGPKLLIQFQNNGVVDDSQLPKDRFSAERLKGVDSTLKIQPAKLEDSAVYLCASSPTAYGYTFGSGTRLTVV.